Shown below are 3 T cell receptor beta chains from a single sample sequenced in a study of T cells in Graves' hyperthyroidism and ophthalmopathy. Amplification of TCR beta CDR3 regions was performed using RNA transcripts as template. First-round RT-PCR targeting the TCR CDR3 was performed with the HTBI primer set. MiXCR was run by TCRdb on the multiplex PCR reads, yielding one entry per CDR3 protein. Here the sample spans about 520,000 distinct CDR3 sequences, approximately 25% being singletons. The material sequenced was blood. The receptors were sampled from a woman aged 25-40 years with Graves' ophthalmopathy.

The chain links TRBV5-1 to TRBJ2-5; either TRBD1 or TRBD2 may fit D (6 bases each). The CDR3 is 13 amino acids. Per germline, CDR1 SGHRS and CDR2 YFSETQ. V lost 3 bases to trimming and J lost 5 bases, with 11 bases between them. For the CDR3, the DNA is TGCGCCAGCAGCTGGGGGGCGCGGGAGACCCAGTACTTC. It codes for CASSWGARETQYF.

This clonotype was detected only a few times. This chain joins TRBV6-1 and TRBJ2-7; D possibly corresponds to TRBD2 (5 bases). Germline values: CDR1 MNHNS, CDR2 SASEGT. There are 12 residues in the CDR3. Trimming pared 6 bases from V and 7 bases from J, leaving 13 bases between. The CDR3 here is CASRGWRTEQYF. CDR3 in DNA: TGTGCCAGCAGGGGGTGGAGGACGGAGCAGTACTTC.

This clonotype was seen repeatedly, ten times or more. The chain carries TRBV7-8 and TRBJ2-5, with a possible D match to TRBD1 (6 bases). Trimming shortened V by 5 bases and J by 5 bases, and 12 bases separated the two germline ends. The V gene's germline CDR1 is SGHVS and CDR2 FQNEAQ. The CDR3 sequence is 13 residues long. The CDR3 spells CASSTGPTETQYF. CDR3 coding DNA: TGTGCCAGCAGCACAGGGCCGACCGAGACCCAGTACTTC.